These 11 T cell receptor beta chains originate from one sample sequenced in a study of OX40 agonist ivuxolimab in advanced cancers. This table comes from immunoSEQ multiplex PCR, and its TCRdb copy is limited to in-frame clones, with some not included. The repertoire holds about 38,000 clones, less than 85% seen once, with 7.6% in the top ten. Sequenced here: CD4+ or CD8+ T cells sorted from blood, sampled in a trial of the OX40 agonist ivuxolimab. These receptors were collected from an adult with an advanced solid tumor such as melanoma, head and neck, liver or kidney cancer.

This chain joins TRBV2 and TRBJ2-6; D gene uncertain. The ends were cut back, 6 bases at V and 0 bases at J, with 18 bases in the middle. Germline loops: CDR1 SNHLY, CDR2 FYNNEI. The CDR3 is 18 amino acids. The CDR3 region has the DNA TGTGCCAGCAGCCCAGGACCCAGTCCTTTCTCTGGGGCCAACGTCCTGACTTTC. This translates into CASSPGPSPFSGANVLTF.

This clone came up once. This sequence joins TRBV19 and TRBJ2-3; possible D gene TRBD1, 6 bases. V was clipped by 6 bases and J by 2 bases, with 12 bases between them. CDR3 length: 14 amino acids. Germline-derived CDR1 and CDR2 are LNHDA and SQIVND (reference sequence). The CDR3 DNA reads TGTGCCAGTAGACCGACAGGCATCACAGATACGCAGTATTTT. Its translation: CASRPTGITDTQYF.

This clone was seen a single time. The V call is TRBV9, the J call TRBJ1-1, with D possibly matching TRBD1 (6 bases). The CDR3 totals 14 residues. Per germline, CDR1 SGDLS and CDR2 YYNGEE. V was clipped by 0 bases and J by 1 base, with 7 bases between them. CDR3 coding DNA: TGTGCCAGCAGCGTAGGGGGGCAGAACACTGAAGCTTTCTTT. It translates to CASSVGGQNTEAFF.

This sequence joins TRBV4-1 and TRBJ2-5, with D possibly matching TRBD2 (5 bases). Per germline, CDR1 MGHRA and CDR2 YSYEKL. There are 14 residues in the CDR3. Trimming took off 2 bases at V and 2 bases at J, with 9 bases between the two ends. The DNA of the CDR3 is TGCGCCAGCAGCCAATCGGGGTTTCAAGAGACCCAGTACTTC. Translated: CASSQSGFQETQYF.

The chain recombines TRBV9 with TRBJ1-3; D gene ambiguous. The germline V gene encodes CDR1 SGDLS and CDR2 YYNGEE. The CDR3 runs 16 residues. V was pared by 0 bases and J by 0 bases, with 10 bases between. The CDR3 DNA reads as TGTGCCAGCAGCGTAGACAGTAAAGACTCTGGAAACACCATATATTTT. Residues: CASSVDSKDSGNTIYF. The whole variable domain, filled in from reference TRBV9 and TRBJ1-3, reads DSGVTQTPKHLITATGQRVTLRCSPRSGDLSVYWYQQSLDQGLQFLIQYYNGEERAKGNILERFSAQQFPDLHSELNLSSLELGDSALYFCASSVDSKDSGNTIYFGEGSWLTVV.

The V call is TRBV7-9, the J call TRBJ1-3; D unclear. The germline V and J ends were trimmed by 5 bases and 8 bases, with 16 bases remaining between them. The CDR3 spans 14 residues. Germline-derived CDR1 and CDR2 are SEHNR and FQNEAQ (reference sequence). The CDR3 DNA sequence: TGTGCCAGCAGCCCTCCTTCTGAGGTCTACACCATATATTTT. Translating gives CASSPPSEVYTIYF. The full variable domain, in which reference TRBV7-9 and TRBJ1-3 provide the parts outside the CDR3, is DTGVSQNPRHKITKRGQNVTFRCDPISEHNRLYWYRQTLGQGPEFLTYFQNEAQLEKSRLLSDRFSAERPKGSFSTLEIQRTEQGDSAMYLCASSPPSEVYTIYFGEGSWLTVV.

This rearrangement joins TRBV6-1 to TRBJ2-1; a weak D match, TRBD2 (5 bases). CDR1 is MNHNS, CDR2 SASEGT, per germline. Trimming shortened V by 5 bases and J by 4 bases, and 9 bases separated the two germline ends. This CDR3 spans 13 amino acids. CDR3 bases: TGTGCCAGCAGTCCGGACTTTTACAATGAGCAGTTCTTC. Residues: CASSPDFYNEQFF.

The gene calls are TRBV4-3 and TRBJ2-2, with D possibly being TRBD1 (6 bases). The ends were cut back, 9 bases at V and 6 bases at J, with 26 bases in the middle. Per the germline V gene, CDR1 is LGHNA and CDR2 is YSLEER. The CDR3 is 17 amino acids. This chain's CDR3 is CASRPGRQEPGPGELFF. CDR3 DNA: TGCGCCAGTAGACCGGGACGACAGGAACCCGGGCCCGGGGAGCTGTTTTTT.

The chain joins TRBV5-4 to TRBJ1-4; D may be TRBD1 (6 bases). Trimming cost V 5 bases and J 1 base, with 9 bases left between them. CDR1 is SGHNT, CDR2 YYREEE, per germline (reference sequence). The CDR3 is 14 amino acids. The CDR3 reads CASRNRETNEKLFF. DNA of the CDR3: TGTGCCAGCAGGAACAGGGAAACTAATGAAAAACTGTTTTTT.

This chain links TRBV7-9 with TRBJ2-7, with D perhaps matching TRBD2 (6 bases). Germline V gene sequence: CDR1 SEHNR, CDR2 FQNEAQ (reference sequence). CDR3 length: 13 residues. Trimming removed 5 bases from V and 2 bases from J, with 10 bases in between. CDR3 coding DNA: TGTGCCAGCAGCCCCGCGGGACCCTACGAGCAGTACTTC. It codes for CASSPAGPYEQYF.

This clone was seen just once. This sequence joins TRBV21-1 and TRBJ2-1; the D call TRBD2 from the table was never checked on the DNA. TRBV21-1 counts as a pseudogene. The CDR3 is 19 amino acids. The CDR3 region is CASSKVRLAGVISYNEQFF. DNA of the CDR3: TGTGCCAGCAGCAAAGTAAGGCTAGCGGGAGTCATCTCATACAATGAGCAGTTCTTC.